This TCR beta chain was profiled in a study of blood T cell repertoires in COVID-19. About the study: COVID-19 samples, acute and convalescent, were from the United States, Italy and Spain. T cells, B-cell-depleted T cells, or PBMCs provided the cDNA or gDNA that served as material.

Per the study methods: Using reference gene primer amplification, nucleated cell counts were estimated. Some clones are missing from TCRdb's copy, which holds only in-frame ones; the method was immunoSEQ multiplex PCR. V and J calls and clone size are as listed in that table; D and trimming were resolved from the DNA. The table lists more than 90,000 clones, roughly 85% of them singletons. The source material was peripheral blood. This sequence was found in a woman in her 70s with active or convalescent COVID-19.

CDR3 nucleotide sequence: TGTGCCAGCACCGCTAGCGGGGGCTACAATGAGCAGTTCTTC. It codes for CASTASGGYNEQFF. The chain links TRBV6-5 to TRBJ2-1; 10 nucleotides line up with TRBD2. Germline V CDR1 and CDR2: MNHEY, SVGAGI. The CDR3 covers 14 residues. J gave up 3 bases and V 7 bases, and 3 bases lay outside the gene matches.